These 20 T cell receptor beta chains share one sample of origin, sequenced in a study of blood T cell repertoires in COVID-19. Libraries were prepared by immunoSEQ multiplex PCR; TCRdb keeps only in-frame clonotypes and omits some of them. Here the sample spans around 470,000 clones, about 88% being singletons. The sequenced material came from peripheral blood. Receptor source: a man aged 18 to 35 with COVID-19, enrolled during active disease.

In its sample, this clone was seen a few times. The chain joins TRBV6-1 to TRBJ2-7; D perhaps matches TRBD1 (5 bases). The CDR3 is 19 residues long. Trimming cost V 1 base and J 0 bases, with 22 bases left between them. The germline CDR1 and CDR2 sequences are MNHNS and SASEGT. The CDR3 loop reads CASSEVGSRHGASSYEQYF. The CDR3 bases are TGTGCCAGCAGTGAAGTTGGATCCCGCCATGGGGCCAGCTCCTACGAGCAGTACTTC.

The CDR3 protein is CASSPWTSGRAGEQFF. The DNA of the CDR3 is TGTGCCAGTAGTCCATGGACTAGCGGGAGGGCCGGTGAGCAGTTCTTC. The chain has TRBV19 and TRBJ2-1; 15 positions agree with TRBD2. The ends lost 5 bases at V and 9 bases at J; junction bases unmatched: 8. Germline values: CDR1 LNHDA, CDR2 SQIVND (reference sequence). The CDR3 sequence is 16 residues long.

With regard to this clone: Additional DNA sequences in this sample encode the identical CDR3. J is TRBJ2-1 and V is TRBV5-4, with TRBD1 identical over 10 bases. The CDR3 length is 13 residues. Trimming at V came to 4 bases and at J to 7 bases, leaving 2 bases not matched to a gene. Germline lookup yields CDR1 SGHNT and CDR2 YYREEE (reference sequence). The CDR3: CASSPDRGNEQFF. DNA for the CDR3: TGTGCCAGCAGCCCGGACAGGGGGAATGAGCAGTTCTTC.

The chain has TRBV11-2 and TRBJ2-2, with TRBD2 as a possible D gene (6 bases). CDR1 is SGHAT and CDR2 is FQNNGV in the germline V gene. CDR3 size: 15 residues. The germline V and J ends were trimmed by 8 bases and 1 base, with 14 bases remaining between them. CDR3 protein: CASARRELNTGELFF. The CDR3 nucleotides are TGTGCCAGCGCGAGACGGGAGCTGAACACCGGGGAGCTGTTTTTT. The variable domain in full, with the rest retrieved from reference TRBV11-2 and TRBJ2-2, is EAGVAQSPRYKIIEKRQSVAFWCNPISGHATLYWYQQILGQGPKLLIQFQNNGVVDDSQLPKDRFSAERLKGVDSTLKIQPAKLEDSAVYLCASARRELNTGELFFGEGSRLTVL.

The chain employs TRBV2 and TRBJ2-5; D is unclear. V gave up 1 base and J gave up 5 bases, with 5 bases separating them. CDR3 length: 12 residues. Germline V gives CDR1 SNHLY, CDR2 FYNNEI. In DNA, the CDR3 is TGTGCCAGCAGTGAAGGGGCTGAGACCCAGTACTTC. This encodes CASSEGAETQYF.

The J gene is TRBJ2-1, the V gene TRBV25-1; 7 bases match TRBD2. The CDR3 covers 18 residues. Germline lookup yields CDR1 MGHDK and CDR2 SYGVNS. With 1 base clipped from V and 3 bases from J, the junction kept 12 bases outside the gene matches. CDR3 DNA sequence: TGTGCCAGCAGTGAATCTTCCGCCGGGACTAACCTCTACAATGAGCAGTTCTTC. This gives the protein CASSESSAGTNLYNEQFF. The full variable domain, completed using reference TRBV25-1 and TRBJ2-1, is EADIYQTPRYLVIGTGKKITLECSQTMGHDKMYWYQQDPGMELHLIHYSYGVNSTEKGDLSSESTVSRIRTEHFPLTLESARPSHTSQYLCASSESSAGTNLYNEQFFGPGTRLTVL.

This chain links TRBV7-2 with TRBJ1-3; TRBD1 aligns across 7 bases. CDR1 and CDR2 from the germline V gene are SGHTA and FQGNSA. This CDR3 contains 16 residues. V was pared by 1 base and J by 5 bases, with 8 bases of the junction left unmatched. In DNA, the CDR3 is TGTGCCAGCAGCTTAGATGCGACAGGGACCCGAAACACCATATATTTT. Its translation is CASSLDATGTRNTIYF.

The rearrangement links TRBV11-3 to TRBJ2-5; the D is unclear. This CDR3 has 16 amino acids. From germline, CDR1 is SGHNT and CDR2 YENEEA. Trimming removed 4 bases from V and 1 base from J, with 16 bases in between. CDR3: CASSSSFSSPQETQYF. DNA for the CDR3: TGTGCCAGCAGCTCCTCCTTTAGCAGCCCCCAAGAGACCCAGTACTTC. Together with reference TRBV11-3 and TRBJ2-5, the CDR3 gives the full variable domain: EAGVVQSPRYKIIEKKQPVAFWCNPISGHNTLYWYLQNLGQGPELLIRYENEEAVDDSQLPKDRFSAERLKGVDSTLKIQPAELGDSAVYLCASSSSFSSPQETQYFGPGTRLLVL.

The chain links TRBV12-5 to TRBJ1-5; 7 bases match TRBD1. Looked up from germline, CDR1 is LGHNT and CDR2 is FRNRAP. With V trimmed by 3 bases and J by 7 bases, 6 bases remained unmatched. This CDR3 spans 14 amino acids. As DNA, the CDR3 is TGTGCTAGTGGTTTAGACAGGGTTGCCCAGCCCCAGCATTTT. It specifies CASGLDRVAQPQHF.

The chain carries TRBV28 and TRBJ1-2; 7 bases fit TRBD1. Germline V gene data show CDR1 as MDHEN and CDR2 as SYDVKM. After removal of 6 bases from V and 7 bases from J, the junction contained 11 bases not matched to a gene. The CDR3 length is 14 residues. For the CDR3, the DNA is TGTGCCAGCAGCCCGCCGGGACAGTTCTCTGGCTACACCTTC. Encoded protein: CASSPPGQFSGYTF.

CDR3 sequence reads: CAWRYGTSGPNEQFF. CDR3 nucleotide sequence: TGTGCCTGGAGGTACGGGACTAGCGGGCCCAATGAGCAGTTCTTC. The chain is built from TRBV30 and TRBJ2-1; 12 bases map to TRBD2. The junction had 6 bases not matched to a gene; V was cut back by 3 bases and J by 6 bases. Germline-derived CDR1 and CDR2 are GTSNPN and SVGIG (reference sequence). The CDR3 covers 15 residues.

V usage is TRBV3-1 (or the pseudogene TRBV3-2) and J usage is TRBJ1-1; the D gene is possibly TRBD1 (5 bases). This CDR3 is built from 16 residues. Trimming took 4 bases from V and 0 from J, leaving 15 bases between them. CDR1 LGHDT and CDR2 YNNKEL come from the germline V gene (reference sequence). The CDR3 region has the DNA TGTGCCAGCAGCCGAGCAACAGGCGGACTGAACACTGAAGCTTTCTTT. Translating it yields CASSRATGGLNTEAFF.

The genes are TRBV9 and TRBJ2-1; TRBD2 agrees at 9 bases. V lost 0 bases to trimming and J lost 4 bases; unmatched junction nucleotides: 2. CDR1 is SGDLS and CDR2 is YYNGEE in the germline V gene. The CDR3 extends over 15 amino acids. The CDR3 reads CASSVDTSGYNEQFF. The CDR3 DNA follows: TGTGCCAGCAGCGTAGATACTAGCGGGTACAATGAGCAGTTCTTC. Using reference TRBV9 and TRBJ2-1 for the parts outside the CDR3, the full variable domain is DSGVTQTPKHLITATGQRVTLRCSPRSGDLSVYWYQQSLDQGLQFLIQYYNGEERAKGNILERFSAQQFPDLHSELNLSSLELGDSALYFCASSVDTSGYNEQFFGPGTRLTVL.

CDR3 loop: CASSPDGGTEAFF. For the CDR3, the DNA is TGTGCCAGCAGTCCCGACGGGGGGACTGAAGCTTTCTTT. The genes are TRBV5-4 and TRBJ1-1, with D possibly matching TRBD1 (5 bases). CDR1 and CDR2 from the germline V gene are SGHNT and YYREEE (reference sequence). This CDR3 spans 13 amino acids. The ends were cut back, 5 bases at V and 5 bases at J, with 13 bases in the middle.

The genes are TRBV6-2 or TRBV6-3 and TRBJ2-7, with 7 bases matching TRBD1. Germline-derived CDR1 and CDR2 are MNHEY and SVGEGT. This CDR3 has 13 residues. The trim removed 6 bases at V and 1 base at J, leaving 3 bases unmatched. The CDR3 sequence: CASSRDRSYEQYF. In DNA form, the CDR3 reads TGTGCCAGCAGCAGGGACAGATCCTACGAGCAGTACTTC.

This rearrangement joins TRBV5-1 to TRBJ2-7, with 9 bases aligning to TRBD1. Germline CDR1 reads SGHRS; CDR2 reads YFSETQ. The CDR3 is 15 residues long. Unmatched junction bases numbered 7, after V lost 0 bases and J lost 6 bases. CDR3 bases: TGCGCCAGCAGCTTGGACTACAGGGGGCAGGGCGAGCAGTACTTC. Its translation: CASSLDYRGQGEQYF.

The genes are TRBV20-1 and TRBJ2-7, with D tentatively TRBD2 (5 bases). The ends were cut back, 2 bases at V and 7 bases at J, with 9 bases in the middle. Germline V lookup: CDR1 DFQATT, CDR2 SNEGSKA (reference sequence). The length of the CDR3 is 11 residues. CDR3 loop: CSARSGNEQYF. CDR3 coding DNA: TGCAGTGCTAGATCCGGGAATGAGCAGTACTTC.

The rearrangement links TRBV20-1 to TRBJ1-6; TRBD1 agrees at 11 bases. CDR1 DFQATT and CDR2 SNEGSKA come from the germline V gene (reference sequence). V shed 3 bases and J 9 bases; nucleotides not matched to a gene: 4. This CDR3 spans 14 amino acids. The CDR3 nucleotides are TGCAGTGCTAGTAGGGGGACAGGGGGTTCACCCCTCCACTTT. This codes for CSASRGTGGSPLHF.

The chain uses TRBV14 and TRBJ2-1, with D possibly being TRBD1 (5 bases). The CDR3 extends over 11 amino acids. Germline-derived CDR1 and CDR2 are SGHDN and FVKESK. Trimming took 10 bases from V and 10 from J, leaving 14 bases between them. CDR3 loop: CAKPLGREQFF. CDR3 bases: TGTGCCAAACCGTTGGGGCGGGAGCAGTTCTTC. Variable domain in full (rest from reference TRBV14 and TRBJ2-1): EAGVTQFPSHSVIEKGQTVTLRCDPISGHDNLYWYRRVMGKEIKFLLHFVKESKQDESGMPNNRFLAERTGGTYSTLKVQPAELEDSGVYFCAKPLGREQFFGPGTRLTVL.

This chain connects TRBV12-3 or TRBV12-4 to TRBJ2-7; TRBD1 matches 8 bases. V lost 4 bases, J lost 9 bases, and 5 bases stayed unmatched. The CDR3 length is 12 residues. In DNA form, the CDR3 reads TGTGCCAGCAGTTCCGGGACAGGATCGCAGTACTTC. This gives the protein CASSSGTGSQYF.